This TCR beta chain emerged from a study of T-cell reconstitution after alpha-beta-depleted transplantation in children (dated by TCRdb to the mid-2010s). Concerning the study at large: T-cell immune reconstitution after TCRalphabeta/CD19-depleted allogeneic hematopoietic cell transplantation in children was quantitatively tracked in the study by means of TCR repertoire profiling.

Libraries were constructed by PCR. Sequencer: Illumina HiSeq 2500. TCR libraries were prepared with molecular barcoding, using unique molecular identifiers to normalize TCRbeta repertoire quantification. TCRdb cleaned the public reads at Q25 with fastp, built clones with MiXCR and kept in-frame beta chains. Rows are combined by CDR3 protein, so each entry shows the most common genes and DNA. The sample table lists some 340,000 distinct CDR3 sequences, about 9.3% of them with a count of one. The ten top clones hold around 2.4% of the sample. Only one count was recorded for this clonotype. The clone's antigen remains unknown. Per-nucleotide qualities are absent, and no much larger clonotype sits a single base away. One read alone lends weak support. The sequencing here drew on PBMCs from the stem cell graft donor, taken from the stem cell graft. The clonotype originates from a human donor who donated a stem cell graft to a child with acute lymphoblastic leukemia.

The CDR3 loop reads CASSSSSPGETQYF. The bases are TGCGCCAGCAGCTCCTCAAGTCCGGGAGAGACCCAGTACTTC. The rearranged segments are TRBV5-1 and TRBJ2-5; there is no confident call for the D gene. Trimming takes 3 bases from V and 4 bases from J, and the germline ends sit 13 bases apart. The CDR3 contains 14 residues, cysteine and phenylalanine counted. The entry retains the CDR3 DNA only, 42 bases that are in frame from base 1. The germline V gene encodes CDR1 SGHRS and CDR2 YFSETQ.